This paragraph reports one T cell receptor (beta chain). This clonotype showed up just once. The antigen this receptor binds is unknown. The germline gene is not matched at one end of the junction; a read error may be the cause. Donors were a few dozen systemically healthy Caucasian individuals from Russia aged roughly 6 to 95 years. About 9.1 milliliters of peripheral blood were collected from each donor into EDTA-treated Vacutainer tubes. Ficoll-Paque density-gradient centrifugation was used to isolate PBMCs, with at least 6.5 million per sample. Trizol reagent was used to extract total RNA from the PBMCs, yielding at least 5 micrograms per sample. Naive CD45RAhigh/CD27high T cell percentages were measured by flow cytometry on a PBMC aliquot from every donor. These data belong to a study of blood T cells in healthy people across ages (dated by TCRdb to between 2015 and 2017). Regarding the research as a whole: In model experiments, roughly one uniquely barcoded TCR beta cDNA molecule per two T cells was captured by template switching. The study measured age-related changes in TCR beta repertoire diversity using deep sequencing normalized with unique cDNA molecular identifiers. The study analyzed two additional independent replicas of 1 million unique cDNA reads from the same blood draw for two donors, one aged 18 to 29 and one aged 80 or older. To avoid experimental bias, donors of different ages were distributed randomly across sequencing lanes. The donors were divided into four age groups: young (average around 16 years), middle-aged (over 35), aged (62) and long-lived (82). What the authors observed across the whole study: Estimates of total diversity from one million sequenced T cells were regarded as lower bounds and underestimates. Observed TCR beta diversity per million T cells fell roughly linearly with age, and a significant reduction was already apparent by age around 40. Because profiling used bulk unsorted PBMCs, naive and antigen-experienced compartments could not be compared conclusively. Compared with the aged group, more naive CD4+ T cells, fewer expanded clones and increased TCR diversity were shown by the long-lived group, suggesting age selection. A strong correlation was found between observed TCR beta diversity and the percentage of naive T cells measured by flow cytometry. Because donor CMV infection status was unknown, age-related changes in expanded clonotypes were potentially confounded.

Preparation of the library involved 5' RACE. Sequenced on an Illumina HiSeq 2500. A second PCR of 7 to 11 cycles was performed with a sample-barcoded 5' primer and a J-beta primer mix. A unique molecular identifier was introduced onto each TCR beta cDNA molecule by a template-switch 5' adaptor carrying 12 random nucleotides. At least 2.5 million CDR3-containing paired-end reads were obtained from each sample. First-strand cDNA synthesis was performed from all RNA using the Mint cDNA synthesis kit, with priming by a TRBC-specific oligonucleotide. After uracil-DNA glycosylase treatment, a first 18-cycle PCR used universal primers M1SS and BC2_uni_R on all cDNA. The authors' pipeline ran thus. Normalization of each sample was performed by random selection of 1 million high-quality reads, each carrying a distinct molecular identifier. Instead of being binned into consensus sequences, reads that shared molecular identifiers were thrown out. MiTCR, run with a Q25 quality threshold and the strictest error-elimination algorithm, handled CDR3 identification, clonotype clustering and error correction. A nonparametric unseen species model with Euler transformation was used to estimate lower-bound total TCR beta diversity. TCRdb reprocessing: public reads trimmed at Q25 with fastp, clones called with MiXCR, in-frame beta chains kept. One record per CDR3 amino acid sequence lists the most common genes and DNA. The V and J calls follow TCRdb's processing rather than the paper's. The sample data list about 1.4 million distinct CDR3 sequences, and 45% to 70% of these were observed just once. Clones ranked in the top ten supply about 6.3% of the sample.

The CDR3 measures 17 amino acids from cysteine to phenylalanine. This entry keeps only the CDR3 DNA: 51 bases, framed from base 1. Via the germline V gene (reference sequence), CDR1 is DFQATT and CDR2 SNEGSKA. This receptor was taken from a man in his late teens or twenties in good health. The sample comprised blood. The chain was built from TRBV20-1 and TRBJ2-3, with the D assignment possibly TRBD1 or TRBD2, given 6 matching bases for each. The CDR3 reads as follows: CSARAPPGGRNTDTQYF. The DNA sequence is given as TGCAGCGCTAGGGCCCCACCCGGGGGCAGAAACACAGATACGCAGTATTTT.